This is a list of T cell receptor beta chains from one sample in a study of cytomegalovirus exposure and HLA in healthy donors. Data came from immunoSEQ multiplex PCR; TCRdb stores just in-frame clones and leaves some out. The sample holds about 95,000 clones, approximately 72% seen once. Sequenced sample: PBMCs. The receptors were gathered from a woman in her thirties or forties in good health and CMV-seropositive. Both conserved end residues are trimmed from each CDR3.

J gene | V gene | CDR3 protein
TRBJ2-6 | TRBV28 | ASQGWATGANVLT
TRBJ2-7 | TRBV7-9 | ASSFLPGQGDEQY
TRBJ1-3 | TRBV4-1 | ASSQVQVSGNTIY
TRBJ1-1 | TRBV4-2 | ASSPKTRVNTEAF
TRBJ2-1 | TRBV2 | ASRATSGSLNEQF
TRBJ2-1 | TRBV6-6 | ASSYSFKGQGGEQF
TRBJ1-2 | TRBV13 | ASSQGTGSMGYT
TRBJ1-5 | TRBV2 | ASRTGTDSNQPQH
TRBJ2-3 | TRBV4-1 | ASSPWTSGADTQY
TRBJ2-2 | TRBV18 | ASSPPGLEATGGELF
TRBJ2-1 | TRBV29-1 | SVSSSGRVYNEQF
TRBJ1-2 | TRBV19 | ATRQGNYGYT
TRBJ1-1 | TRBV18 | ASSPRQGVNTEAF
TRBJ1-3 | TRBV28 | ASSSPSWTGGVSSRGNTIY
TRBJ2-2 | TRBV6-1 | ASSEYYPTGELF
TRBJ1-5 | TRBV19 | ASSGGTGARRNQPQH
TRBJ1-1 | TRBV28 | ASSFTGQGPEAF
TRBJ2-1 | TRBV7-6 | ASSLGQLAGGNEQF